This T cell receptor (beta chain) was sequenced during a study of shared clonotypes between healthy human individuals (TCRdb year 2020). With regard to the full study: A couple of women and a few men aged 18 to 49 years were included in the cohort. To estimate repertoire size and how much clonotypes are shared between individuals, the study performed deep sequencing of blood TCR repertoires from a few healthy adults. Different laboratories and diverse techniques were used to prepare libraries and sequence TCR repertoires, to increase sequencing depth and limit assay-specific biases. Each donor's leukapheresis produced roughly between roughly 0.85 and 9.5 billion PBMCs.

Donors were healthy HIV-negative adults with no recently reported acute infections or vaccinations. Every donor was a Caucasian adult residing in Nashville, Tennessee, USA. In the unsorted samples, some 94 million PBMCs were counted, and genomic DNA was extracted using the QIAamp DNA Blood Mini kit. Blood was obtained by leukapheresis, after which PBMCs were separated by Ficoll-Histopaque density gradient centrifugation and cryopreserved in liquid nitrogen vapor phase. Overall results and qualifications from the work: The small number of donors limited the genetic and exposure-history diversity represented. Pairwise subsampling led to the expectation that sequencing depth would affect the degree of clonotype sharing among donors. Sampling was limited to blood, and TCR repertoires in tissue likely differ from TCR repertoires in blood.

TCR CDR3 regions were amplified from genomic DNA by multiplex PCR using the deep immunoSEQ assay. Extracted genomic DNA from each cell subset was distributed evenly across all wells of several immunoSEQ 96-well plates, and each plate was treated as a replicate. For unsorted PBMC, 250 to 300 ng genomic DNA, equal to 30,000 or so T cell genomes, was loaded into each replicate PCR. Genomic DNA from unsorted PBMC was sequenced over ten immunoSEQ deep assay plates. Purified libraries were measured with a Qubit 3.0 fluorometer, size-checked on a Bioanalyzer 2100, and measured again with the KAPA Library Quantification kit. Every immunoSEQ 96-well plate was sequenced on a dedicated single-read 150-cycle Illumina NextSeq 550 flow cell. Processing in the source paper ran as follows. The immunoSEQ output contained only junctional sequences without quality scores, so filtering could not match that applied to full-length reads. Sequences were annotated with PyIR, a Python wrapper for IgBLAST v1.9, using IMGT germline references to assign V/J genes and CDR3. Reads with weak V/J assignments (E-value above 1e-6), missing CDR3, stop codons, out-of-frame junctions, or ambiguous translated residues were removed. V3J clonotypes were defined by identical inferred V gene, J gene, and CDR3 amino acid sequence. The percentage overlap between two repertoires was calculated by dividing the number of shared unique clonotypes by the size of the smaller repertoire. Three approaches were used to assess repertoire richness: RTK rarefaction, the Chao1 estimator, and Recon v2.1 estimates of unobserved clonotypes. The clones in this table, taken by TCRdb from immuneACCESS, are in-frame only. Not every clone is retained; where verified, under half of the shortfall comes from an unresolved V gene, and the cause of the rest is unknown. The V and J calls and clone size come from that table; D and trimming were worked out from the DNA. Within this sample are 470,000 or so clones, with over 70% of them counted one time only. Roughly 13% of the sample lies in the top ten.

Note on this clone: No cognate antigen has been identified for it. No quality values exist for individual bases; no much larger clone is one base distant.

The source of this sequence is a woman aged 35 to 49 in good health. Some clones in this sample may be carry-over from other donors' samples. Input material: PBMCs.

CDR3 protein: CASSEGRVGEKLFF. The nucleotides are TGTGCCAGCAGTGAAGGAAGGGTCGGAGAAAAACTGTTTTTT. The chain is encoded by TRBV6-1 joined to TRBJ1-4; the D gene lacks a confident call. The CDR3 covers 14 residues, taking in both the cysteine and the phenylalanine. Only CDR3 DNA remains: 42 bases, in frame from the first base. CDR1 is given as MNHNS and CDR2 as SASEGT, both from the germline V gene. The V end loses 1 base and the J end loses 8 bases, and a stretch of 11 bases separates them.